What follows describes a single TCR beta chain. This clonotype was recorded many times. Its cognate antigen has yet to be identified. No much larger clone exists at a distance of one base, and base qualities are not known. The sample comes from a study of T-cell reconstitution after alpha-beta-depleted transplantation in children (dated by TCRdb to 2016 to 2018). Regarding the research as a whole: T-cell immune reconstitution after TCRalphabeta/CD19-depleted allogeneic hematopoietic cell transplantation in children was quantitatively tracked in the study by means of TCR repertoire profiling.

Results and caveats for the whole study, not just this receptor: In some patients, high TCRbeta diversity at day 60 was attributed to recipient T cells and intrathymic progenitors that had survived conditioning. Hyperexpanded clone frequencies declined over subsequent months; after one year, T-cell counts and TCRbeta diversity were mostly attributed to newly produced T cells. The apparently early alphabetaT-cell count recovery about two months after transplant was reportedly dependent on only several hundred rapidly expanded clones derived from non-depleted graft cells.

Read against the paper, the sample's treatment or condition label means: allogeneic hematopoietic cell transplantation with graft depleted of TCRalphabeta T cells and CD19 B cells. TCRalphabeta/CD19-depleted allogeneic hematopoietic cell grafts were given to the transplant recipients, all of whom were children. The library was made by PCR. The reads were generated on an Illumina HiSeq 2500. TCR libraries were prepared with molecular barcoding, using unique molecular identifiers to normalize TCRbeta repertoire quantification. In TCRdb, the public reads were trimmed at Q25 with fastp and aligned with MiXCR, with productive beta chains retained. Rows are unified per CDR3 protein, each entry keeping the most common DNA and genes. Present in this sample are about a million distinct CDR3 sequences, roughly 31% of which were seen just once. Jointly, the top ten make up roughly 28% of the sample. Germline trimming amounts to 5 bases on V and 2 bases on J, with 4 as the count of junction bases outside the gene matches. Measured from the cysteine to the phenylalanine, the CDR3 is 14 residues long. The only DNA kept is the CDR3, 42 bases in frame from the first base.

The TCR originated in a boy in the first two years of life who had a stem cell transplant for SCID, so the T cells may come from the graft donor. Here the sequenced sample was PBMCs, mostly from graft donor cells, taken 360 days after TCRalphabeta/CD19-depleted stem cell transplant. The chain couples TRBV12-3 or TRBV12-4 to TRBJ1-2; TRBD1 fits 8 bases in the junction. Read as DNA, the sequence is TGTGCCAGCAGTCTAGGACAGGGCAACTATGGCTACACCTTC. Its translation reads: CASSLGQGNYGYTF.